This entry lists 31 T cell receptor beta chains sequenced from one sample in a study of CD8+CD57+ T cells in acquired aplastic anemia. The TCR beta profiling, which covered VDJ combination and CDR3 sequence, was carried out using genomic DNA as the template. TCRdb re-analysed the reads in MiXCR, keeping a single row per CDR3 protein. The profile covers 180,000 or so distinct CDR3 sequences, with 40% to 55% appearing a single time and 2.5% to 3.5% taken by the ten largest. Sequencing input: sorted CD4+, CD8+, or CD8+CD57+ T cells (not recorded which) from PBMCs. The origin of the receptors is a human donor in good health.

This clonotype was observed once. The V gene is TRBV5-4, the J gene TRBJ2-3; D not certain. The CDR3 runs to 17 residues. V lost 0 bases and J lost 1, with 15 bases in between. CDR1 is SGHNT and CDR2 is YYREEE in the germline V gene (reference sequence). The CDR3 DNA reads TGTGCCAGCAGCTTGGGACTGGCCCTCCCTCGCACAGATACGCAGTATTTT. Protein sequence: CASSLGLALPRTDTQYF. Full variable domain (outside the CDR3, taken from reference TRBV5-4 and TRBJ2-3): ETGVTQSPTHLIKTRGQQVTLRCSSQSGHNTVSWYQQALGQGPQFIFQYYREEENGRGNFPPRFSGLQFPNYSSELNVNALELDDSALYLCASSLGLALPRTDTQYFGPGTRLTVL.

In its sample, this clonotype was seen many times. This chain links TRBV20-1 with TRBJ1-4; D uncertain. The CDR3 covers 13 residues. Trimming shortened V by 2 bases and J by 4 bases, and 8 bases separated the two germline ends. The germline V gene encodes CDR1 DFQATT and CDR2 SNEGSKA (reference sequence). The CDR3 DNA sequence: TGCAGTGCTAGACAGGACTATAATGAAAAACTGTTTTTT. Residues: CSARQDYNEKLFF.

This clonotype was seen at least ten times. V usage is TRBV20-1 and J usage is TRBJ1-1; D not certain. Trimming removed 2 bases from V and 2 bases from J, with 9 bases in between. This CDR3 has 13 residues. Germline lookup yields CDR1 DFQATT and CDR2 SNEGSKA (reference sequence). The CDR3: CSARRDRNTEAFF. The CDR3 DNA reads as TGCAGTGCTAGACGAGACCGAAACACTGAAGCTTTCTTT.

The chain combines TRBV10-3 with TRBJ2-7; the match to TRBD2 covers 8 bases. The V segment lost 6 bases and the J segment 3 bases; nucleotides outside the gene matches: 7. Germline values: CDR1 ENHRY, CDR2 SYGVKD. CDR3 length equals 14 residues. This CDR3 is CAISSGTRLYEQYF. The CDR3 DNA follows: TGTGCCATCAGCTCCGGGACTAGGCTCTACGAGCAGTACTTC.

This chain uses TRBV20-1 with TRBJ2-5, with TRBD2 matching 10 bases. V was pared by 6 bases and J by 5 bases, with 21 bases of the junction left unmatched. In germline, CDR1 is DFQATT, CDR2 SNEGSKA (reference sequence). CDR3 length equals 18 residues. In nucleotides, the CDR3 is TGCAGTGCAAGGGACAGCAGCTTCTCTAGCGGGAGAAAGGAGACCCAGTACTTC. Its protein is CSARDSSFSSGRKETQYF.

The J gene is TRBJ2-7, the V gene TRBV2; 16 positions match TRBD2. The CDR3 runs to 18 residues. The J segment lost 6 bases and the V segment lost 5 bases, leaving 13 bases of the junction unmatched. CDR1 and CDR2 (germline): SNHLY, FYNNEI. The CDR3 spells CASSLGLAGGPVIFEQYF. CDR3 sequence (DNA): TGTGCCAGCAGTCTGGGACTAGCGGGGGGGCCGGTCATCTTCGAGCAGTACTTC.

On this clonotype: A much larger clone sits a single nucleotide away, making a read error possible. The rearrangement uses TRBV5-4 and TRBJ2-1; 10 bases are shared with TRBD2. The CDR3 contains 15 residues. The germline gives CDR1 SGHNT, CDR2 YYREEE (reference sequence). CDR3 DNA sequence: TGTGCCAGCAGCCTCCTAGCGGGAGCTTACAATGGGCAGTTCTTC. Encoded protein: CASSLLAGAYNGQFF.

The V call is TRBV10-3, the J call TRBJ1-2; no clear D. Trimming took off 0 bases at V and 0 bases at J, with 8 bases between the two ends. The CDR3 is made up of 15 amino acids. Germline V gives CDR1 ENHRY, CDR2 SYGVKD. The DNA of the CDR3 is TGTGCCATCAGTGAGTCGGCGGGATCTAACTATGGCTACACCTTC. This sequence encodes CAISESAGSNYGYTF.

The chain has TRBV29-1 and TRBJ2-1, with D perhaps matching TRBD1 (6 bases). The CDR3 has 12 residues. CDR1 is SQVTM, CDR2 ANQGSEA, per germline. V lost 8 bases and J lost 6, with 14 bases in between. The CDR3 region has the DNA TGCAGCACCAAACAGGGCAGCAATGAGCAGTTCTTC. Translation gives CSTKQGSNEQFF.

This rearrangement joins TRBV7-2 to TRBJ1-2; no clear D gene. Deletions cut 1 base from V and 4 bases from J, with 13 bases between. From germline, CDR1 is SGHTA and CDR2 FQGNSA. The CDR3 contains 15 residues. In nucleotides, the CDR3 is TGTGCCAGCAGCTTAGGGATTGCGGGGTTCTATGGCTACACCTTC. Protein product: CASSLGIAGFYGYTF.

This chain connects TRBV20-1 to TRBJ2-1; D may be TRBD1 (6 bases). Germline V CDR1 and CDR2: DFQATT, SNEGSKA (reference sequence). Trimming stripped 5 bases from V and 6 bases from J, with 20 bases between. CDR3 size: 15 residues. CDR3 in DNA: TGCAGTGCTCACCCGTCCGGACAGAGATTCAATGAGCAGTTCTTC. This encodes CSAHPSGQRFNEQFF.

The J gene is TRBJ1-1, the V gene TRBV24-1; D is unresolved. Germline V gives CDR1 KGHDR, CDR2 SFDVKD. CDR3 length: 11 amino acids. V dropped 2 bases and J dropped 8 bases, with 5 bases sitting between them. The CDR3 sequence is CATSDYGEAFF. DNA for the CDR3: TGTGCCACCAGTGATTATGGGGAAGCTTTCTTT.

Of note for this clonotype: At one of its ends the junction is not consistent with the germline gene, which may arise from a read error. The J gene is TRBJ2-3, the V gene TRBV11-2; D unresolved. CDR3 length: 13 residues. CDR1 and CDR2 (germline): SGHAT, FQNNGV. The CDR3 loop is CASSLMVSDTQYF. The CDR3 bases are TGCGCCAGCAGCTTGATGGTTTCAGATACGCAGTATTTT.

The table lists this clonotype with a count of one. J is TRBJ2-7 and V is TRBV15, with 7 nucleotides matching TRBD2. The CDR3 has 17 amino acids. Germline V gives CDR1 LNHNV, CDR2 YYDKDF (reference sequence). V lost 0 bases to trimming and J lost 1 base; unmatched junction nucleotides: 9. CDR3 in DNA: TGTGCCACCAGCAGAGATTCCTTTAGCGGGTTTTCCTACGAGCAGTACTTC. It specifies CATSRDSFSGFSYEQYF.

This clonotype was seen at least ten times. This chain links TRBV29-1 with TRBJ2-5; TRBD2 agrees at 10 bases. This CDR3 has 14 amino acids. CDR1 is SQVTM, CDR2 ANQGSEA, per germline. V lost 7 bases and J lost 1; bases outside the gene matches: 6. The CDR3 region has the DNA TGCAGCGGATCTAGCGGGAGCTCCCAAGAGACCCAGTACTTC. It is translated as CSGSSGSSQETQYF.

In this sample, this clonotype turned up many times. The gene calls are TRBV4-2 and TRBJ2-7; TRBD2 is a possible D gene (6 bases). V was cut by 4 bases and J by 0 bases, with 13 bases left in between. Looked up from germline, CDR1 is LGHNA and CDR2 is YNFKEQ. CDR3 size: 15 residues. CDR3 bases: TGTGCCAGCAGCCTCACACTGACTAGCTCCTACGAGCAGTACTTC. This codes for CASSLTLTSSYEQYF.

The chain recombines TRBV15 with TRBJ2-2, with TRBD2 identical over 7 bases. Germline V gene lookup returns CDR1 LNHNV and CDR2 YYDKDF (reference sequence). Trimming cost V 6 bases and J 4 bases; bases outside gene matches: 8. The CDR3 runs to 15 residues. CDR3 protein: CATRRLAECTGELFF. Here the CDR3 DNA reads TGTGCCACCAGGAGGCTAGCGGAATGCACCGGGGAGCTGTTTTTT.

This clonotype was counted at least ten times. The chain is built from TRBV5-1 and TRBJ2-7; D is perhaps TRBD1 (5 bases). CDR1 and CDR2 from the germline V gene are SGHRS and YFSETQ. This CDR3 is 15 amino acids long. V was shortened by 4 bases and J by 5 bases, with 19 bases between the two germline ends. The CDR3 is CASSPDPGNENEQYF. The CDR3 region has the DNA TGCGCCAGCAGCCCTGATCCAGGGAACGAAAACGAGCAGTACTTC.

The table lists this clonotype with a few counts. The chain joins TRBV29-1 to TRBJ2-7; no firm D call. The CDR3 runs to 10 residues. The germline V gene encodes CDR1 SQVTM and CDR2 ANQGSEA. The germline V and J ends were trimmed by 4 bases and 6 bases, with 7 bases remaining between them. DNA of the CDR3: TGCAGCGTTGCAGACGCCGAGCAGTACTTC. Its translation: CSVADAEQYF.

The chain employs TRBV20-1 and TRBJ2-1; maybe TRBD1 (5 bases). Germline CDR1 reads DFQATT; CDR2 reads SNEGSKA (reference sequence). This CDR3 spans 14 amino acids. CDR3 residues: CSALGQTDYNEQFF. For the CDR3, the DNA is TGCAGCGCACTGGGGCAGACCGACTACAATGAGCAGTTCTTC.

This clonotype occurred many times. The CDR3 bases are TGCAGTGCTAGGAAACCACTCGCGAACACCGGGGAGCTGTTTTTT. Translation gives CSARKPLANTGELFF. The chain recombines TRBV20-1 with TRBJ2-2; D remains unclear. CDR3 size: 15 residues. The V end lost 3 bases, the J end lost 0 bases, and 11 bases lay between the germline ends. Germline-derived CDR1 and CDR2 are DFQATT and SNEGSKA (reference sequence).

This clonotype was recorded many times. The V and J genes are TRBV4-1 and TRBJ1-6, with TRBD1 identical over 7 bases. The CDR3 covers 18 residues. CDR1 is MGHRA, CDR2 YSYEKL, per germline. V shed 3 bases, J shed 0 bases, and the junction held 8 bases outside the gene matches. This chain's CDR3 is CASSQRSTGSSYNSPLHF. For the CDR3, the DNA is TGCGCCAGCAGCCAGAGATCGACAGGGAGCTCCTATAATTCACCCCTCCACTTT.

V usage is TRBV19 and J usage is TRBJ2-7; 14 positions agree with TRBD2. Germline V gene lookup returns CDR1 LNHDA and CDR2 SQIVND (reference sequence). J gave up 4 bases and V 5 bases, and 4 bases lay outside the gene matches. The CDR3 loop spans 15 amino acids. CDR3 protein: CASSPGTSGGYEQYF. The CDR3 DNA reads as TGTGCCAGTAGTCCAGGGACTAGCGGGGGATACGAGCAGTACTTC.

The chain employs TRBV10-3 and TRBJ2-3; TRBD2 aligns across 8 bases. Trimming at V came to 8 bases and at J to 14 bases, leaving 9 bases not matched to a gene. The germline V gene encodes CDR1 ENHRY and CDR2 SYGVKD. The CDR3 totals 11 residues. CDR3 sequence reads: CAIPSGRSLYF. The CDR3 coding sequence is TGTGCCATCCCCAGCGGGAGATCGCTGTATTTT.

The chain links TRBV20-1 to TRBJ1-6; 7 bases match TRBD1. V lost 4 bases, J lost 7 bases, and 10 bases stayed unmatched. The germline gives CDR1 DFQATT, CDR2 SNEGSKA (reference sequence). CDR3 length: 15 amino acids. For the CDR3, the DNA is TGCAGTGCTATTTTCGCGGACAGGCCGAATTCACCCCTCCACTTT. Its protein product is CSAIFADRPNSPLHF.

V is TRBV20-1 and J is TRBJ1-2; D remains ambiguous. V gave up 5 bases and J gave up 6 bases, with 4 bases separating them. The CDR3 runs to 9 residues. Germline loops: CDR1 DFQATT, CDR2 SNEGSKA (reference sequence). The CDR3 is CSAGDGYTF. CDR3 sequence (DNA): TGCAGTGCTGGGGATGGCTACACCTTC.

This chain links TRBV5-6 with TRBJ2-7; D possibly matches TRBD1 or TRBD2 (5 bases each). The V gene's germline CDR1 is SGHDT and CDR2 YYEEEE. The CDR3 contains 16 residues. V gave up 0 bases and J gave up 0 bases, with 13 bases separating them. CDR3 residues: CASSLGGTASSYEQYF. The CDR3 DNA is TGTGCCAGCAGCTTGGGAGGGACCGCCAGCTCCTACGAGCAGTACTTC.

As regards this clonotype: Since no conserved phenylalanine or tryptophan closes the CDR3, a read error is the likely cause. The rearrangement joins TRBV6-1 to TRBJ2-1; no clear D gene. This CDR3 has 11 amino acids. Trimming removed 5 bases at V and 5 bases at J, with 4 bases between. Germline V gene sequence: CDR1 MNHNS, CDR2 SASEGT. This CDR3 reads CASSLHNEQFL. The CDR3 DNA is TGTGCCAGCAGTCTCCACAATGAGCAGTTCCTC.

To note about this clonotype: A much larger clone sits a single nucleotide away, making a read error possible. This chain connects TRBV7-9 to TRBJ2-1; D is uncertain. CDR3 length: 10 amino acids. With 1 base removed from V and 8 bases from J, the gap between germline ends came to 0 bases. CDR1 is SEHNR, CDR2 FQNEAQ, per germline (reference sequence). CDR3 region: CASSLDEQFF. The CDR3 DNA is TGTGCCAGCAGCTTAGATGAGCAGTTCTTC.

Concerning this clonotype: A much larger clone sits a single nucleotide away, making a read error possible. This chain joins TRBV6-1 and TRBJ1-2; D unclear. This CDR3 contains 12 residues. Germline loops: CDR1 MNHNS, CDR2 SASEGT. The CDR3 region is CASSEKGSGYAF. The DNA for the CDR3 is TGTGCCAGCAGTGAGAAGGGATCCGGCTACGCCTTC.

CDR3 sequence: CASNLDRGSGNTIYF. CDR3 sequence (DNA): TGTGCCAGCAATTTGGACAGAGGCTCTGGAAACACCATATATTTT. This chain connects TRBV2 to TRBJ1-3; D perhaps matches TRBD1 (6 bases). Trimming took 7 bases from V and 0 from J, leaving 13 bases between them. The CDR3 length is 15 residues. CDR1 is SNHLY, CDR2 FYNNEI, per germline.